The entry that follows covers one T cell receptor beta chain sequence. Combining a sample-barcoded 5' primer with a J-beta primer mix, a second PCR ran for about 6 to 12 cycles. TCRdb ran MiXCR on the 5' RACE reads and lists one entry per CDR3 protein. The sample lists around 1.1 million distinct CDR3 sequences; around two fifths were seen once. The entry originates in a study of blood T cells in healthy people across ages. The clonotype comes from a man between 18 and 35 years old in good health. The sample comprised blood.

The DNA of the CDR3 is TGTGCCAGCAGCCACCCCCTGGGGGACTGGAGCTCCTACGAGCAGTACTTC. Its protein product is CASSHPLGDWSSYEQYF. The rearrangement joins TRBV7-9 to TRBJ2-7; D perhaps matches TRBD2 (6 bases). This CDR3 region has 17 residues. CDR1 and CDR2 (germline): SEHNR, FQNEAQ (reference sequence). Trimming took off 5 bases at V and 0 bases at J, with 20 bases between the two ends.